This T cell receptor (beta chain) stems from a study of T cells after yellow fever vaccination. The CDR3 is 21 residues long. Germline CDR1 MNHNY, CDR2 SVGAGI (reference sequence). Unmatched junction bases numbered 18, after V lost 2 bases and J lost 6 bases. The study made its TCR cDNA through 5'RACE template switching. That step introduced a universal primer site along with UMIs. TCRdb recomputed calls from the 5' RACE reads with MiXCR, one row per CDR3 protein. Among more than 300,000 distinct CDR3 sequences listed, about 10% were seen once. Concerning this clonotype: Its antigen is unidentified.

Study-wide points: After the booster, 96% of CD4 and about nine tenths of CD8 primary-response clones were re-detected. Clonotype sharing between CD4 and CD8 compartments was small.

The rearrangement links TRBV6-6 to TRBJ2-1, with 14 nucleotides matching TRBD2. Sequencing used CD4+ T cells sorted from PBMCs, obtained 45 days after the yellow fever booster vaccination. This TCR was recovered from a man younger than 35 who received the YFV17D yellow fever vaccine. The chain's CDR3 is CASSYRILSPGLAGGGNEQFF. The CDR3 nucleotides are TGTGCCAGCAGTTACCGCATCCTATCTCCCGGACTAGCGGGGGGAGGCAATGAGCAGTTCTTC.